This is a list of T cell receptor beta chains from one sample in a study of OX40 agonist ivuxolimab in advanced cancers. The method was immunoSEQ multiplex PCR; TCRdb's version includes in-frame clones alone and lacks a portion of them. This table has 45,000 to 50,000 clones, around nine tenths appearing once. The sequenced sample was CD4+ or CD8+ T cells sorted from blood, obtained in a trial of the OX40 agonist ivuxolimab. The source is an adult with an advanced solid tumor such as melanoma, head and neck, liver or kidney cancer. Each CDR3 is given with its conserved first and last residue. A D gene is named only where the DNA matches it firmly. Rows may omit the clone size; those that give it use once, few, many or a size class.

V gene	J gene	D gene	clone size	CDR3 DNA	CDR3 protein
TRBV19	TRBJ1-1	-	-	TGTGCCAGTATCCAGTTCGCTAGCACTGAAGCTTTCTTT	CASIQFASTEAFF
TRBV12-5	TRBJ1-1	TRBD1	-	TGTGCTAGTGCCCTCCCCTTGGCCGGGACAGGGATCACTGAAGCTTTCTTT	CASALPLAGTGITEAFF
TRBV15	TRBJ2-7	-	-	TGTGCCACCAGCAGAACCCCCAATCCTACCTACGAGCAGTACTTC	CATSRTPNPTYEQYF
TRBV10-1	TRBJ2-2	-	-	TGCGCCAGCAGTGACGCTTGGGGTGGCCAACCGGGTAAAAACACCGGGGAGCTGTTTTTT	CASSDAWGGQPGKNTGELFF
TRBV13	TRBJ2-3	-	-	TGTGCCAGCAGCTTAGGAATGGGACCTCTTTGGGATACGCAGTATTTT	CASSLGMGPLWDTQYF
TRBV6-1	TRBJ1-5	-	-	TGTGCCAGCAGTGAATACGCGTGGGGGGACAATCAGCCCCAGCATTTT	CASSEYAWGDNQPQHF
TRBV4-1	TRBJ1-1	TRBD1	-	TGCGCCAGCAGCCAAGTAGACAGGGGTATGGGTGAAGCTTTCTTT	CASSQVDRGMGEAFF
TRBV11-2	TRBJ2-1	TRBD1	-	TGTGCCAGCAGCTTAGGACAGGGCACCTACAATGAGCAGTTCTTC	CASSLGQGTYNEQFF
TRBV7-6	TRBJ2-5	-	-	TGTGCCAGCAGCTTACGGATCCAAGAGACCCAGTACTTC	CASSLRIQETQYF
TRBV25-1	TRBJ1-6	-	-	TGTGCCAGCAGTGAAAAATCGTATAATTCACCCCTCCACTTT	CASSEKSYNSPLHF
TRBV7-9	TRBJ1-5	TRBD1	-	TGTGCCAGCAGCTCCTGGACAGGGCAGAGTTATCAGCCCCAGCATTTT	CASSSWTGQSYQPQHF
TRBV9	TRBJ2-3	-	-	TGTGCCAGCAGCGTAGAGTCGAAACGCACAGATACGCAGTATTTT	CASSVESKRTDTQYF
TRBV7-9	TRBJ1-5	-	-	TGTGCCAGCAGCTTAGACGGCTTCAATCAGCCCCAGCATTTT	CASSLDGFNQPQHF
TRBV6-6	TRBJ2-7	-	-	TGTGCCAGCAGCGATCCGGGACAAACGTACTACGAGCAGTACTTC	CASSDPGQTYYEQYF
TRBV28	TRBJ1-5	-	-	TGTGCCAGCAGTTTTGGGGGGACTGGCAATCAGCCCCAGCATTTT	CASSFGGTGNQPQHF
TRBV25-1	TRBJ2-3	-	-	TGTGCCAGCAGTGACGTGGGGGCTCGTCTCACAGATACGCAGTATTTT	CASSDVGARLTDTQYF
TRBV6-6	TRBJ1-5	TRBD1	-	TGTGCCAGCACCGGACAGGGTCGTGTTCAGCCCCAGCATTTT	CASTGQGRVQPQHF
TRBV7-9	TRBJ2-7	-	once	TGTGCCAGCCTGACGCCTGAGGAAGAGCAGTACTTC	CASLTPEEEQYF
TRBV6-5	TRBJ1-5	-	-	TGTGCCAGCATGGCTAATAGCAATCAGCCCCAGCATTTT	CASMANSNQPQHF
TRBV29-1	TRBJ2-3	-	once	TGCAGCGTTGAGGTACGCACAGATACGCAGTATTTT	CSVEVRTDTQYF
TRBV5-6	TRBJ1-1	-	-	TGTGCCAGCAGCTGGGAGGGGTACACTGAAGCTTTCTTT	CASSWEGYTEAFF
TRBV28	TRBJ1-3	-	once	TGTGCCAGCGGGACCGCGGGACCCCTTGGAAACACCATATATTTT	CASGTAGPLGNTIYF
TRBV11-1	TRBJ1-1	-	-	TGTGCCAGCAGCTTAGCTCCGGGAACGATGACTGAAGCTTTCTTT	CASSLAPGTMTEAFF
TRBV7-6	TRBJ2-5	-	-	TGTGCCAGCAGCTTAGTGGGGACACAGCGGACCCAGTACTTC	CASSLVGTQRTQYF
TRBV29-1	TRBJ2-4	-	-	TGCAGCGTTGCCAGTAGCGGCATTCAGTACTTC	CSVASSGIQYF
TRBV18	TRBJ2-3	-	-	TGTGCCAGCTCACCCCCCGGTTGGGGGACCGATACGCAGTATTTT	CASSPPGWGTDTQYF
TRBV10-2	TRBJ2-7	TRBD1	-	TGCGCCAGCAGGACAGGGGTCCAATCCTACGAGCAGTACTTC	CASRTGVQSYEQYF
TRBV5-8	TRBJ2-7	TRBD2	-	TGTGCCAGCAGCATTTTAGCGGGGGCGGACGAGCAGTACTTC	CASSILAGADEQYF
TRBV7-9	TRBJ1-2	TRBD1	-	TGTGCCAGCAGCTTCGCAAGACAGGGGAGAGGAGGCTACACCTTC	CASSFARQGRGGYTF
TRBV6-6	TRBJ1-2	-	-	TGTGCCAGCAGTTACAAGGATTTCTATGGCTACACCTTC	CASSYKDFYGYTF